This T cell receptor (delta chain) was found in a study of gamma-delta chains in newborns, infants, children. As for the study in general: Microbial exposure reportedly drives polyclonal innate γδ T cell expansion after birth.

TCRdb redid the clone calls on the reads with CATT. This table holds about 4,900 delta-chain clones, under 3% found once. V lost 2 bases, J lost 0 bases, and 4 bases lay in between. Looked up from germline, CDR1 is TSWWSYY and CDR2 is QGS. There are 13 residues in the CDR3. This chain uses TRDV1 with TRDJ1; unclear D gene. The sequenced material came from blood. This receptor was taken from a child who was a newborn, infant or young child, either healthy, febrile or measles-vaccinated (not recorded which). The CDR3 region is CALGESDTDKLIF. DNA for the CDR3: TGTGCTCTTGGGGAATCTGACACCGATAAACTCATCTTT.